This entry lists 25 T cell receptor beta chains sequenced from one sample in a study of lymphopenia after photon versus proton radiotherapy. Profiled with immunoSEQ multiplex PCR; TCRdb holds only in-frame clones, not every one. The data show 55,000 to 75,000 clones, approximately 91% seen once. The starting material was peripheral blood, obtained from a patient treated with photon-based radiotherapy. The receptors were sampled from a woman in her seventies with pancreatic cancer.

The genes are TRBV5-1 and TRBJ1-2; no clear D. V was cut by 2 bases and J by 5 bases, with 22 bases left in between. Looked up from germline, CDR1 is SGHRS and CDR2 is YFSETQ. This CDR3 comprises 17 residues. The CDR3 DNA sequence: TGCGCCAGCAGCTTAGCCCCTTCGGCAGGCAGTGGGTATGGCTACACCTTC. Encoded protein: CASSLAPSAGSGYGYTF.

The V call is TRBV19, the J call TRBJ2-3; 7 bases align to TRBD2. In germline, CDR1 is LNHDA, CDR2 SQIVND (reference sequence). Trimming took 6 bases from V and 6 from J; bases not matched to a gene: 9. The CDR3 consists of 14 residues. CDR3 in amino acids: CASRPRGGPDTQYF. The CDR3 DNA reads TGTGCCAGTAGACCCCGCGGGGGTCCGGATACGCAGTATTTT.

This clone was observed a few times. The chain carries TRBV10-2 and TRBJ2-1; 9 positions agree with TRBD2. The trim removed 3 bases at V and 4 bases at J, leaving 7 bases unmatched. Germline V gene sequence: CDR1 WSHSY, CDR2 SAAADI. The CDR3 extends over 16 amino acids. The CDR3 nucleotides are TGCGCCAGCAGTGAAATTACTAGCGGGCCTTACAATGAGCAGTTCTTC. It codes for CASSEITSGPYNEQFF.

V and J are TRBV19 and TRBJ2-1; D is perhaps TRBD2 (6 bases). The CDR3 consists of 15 residues. CDR1 and CDR2 (germline): LNHDA, SQIVND (reference sequence). V was clipped by 5 bases and J by 6 bases, with 17 bases between them. CDR3 residues: CASSDRVGGTNEQFF. The CDR3 DNA follows: TGTGCCAGTAGTGATAGGGTTGGCGGGACCAATGAGCAGTTCTTC. Variable domain in full (rest from reference TRBV19 and TRBJ2-1): DGGITQSPKYLFRKEGQNVTLSCEQNLNHDAMYWYRQDPGQGLRLIYYSQIVNDFQKGDIAEGYSVSREKKESFPLTVTSAQKNPTAFYLCASSDRVGGTNEQFFGPGTRLTVL.

The chain has TRBV7-8 and TRBJ1-1; the match to TRBD1 covers 7 bases. There are 16 residues in the CDR3. Germline V gene lookup returns CDR1 SGHVS and CDR2 FQNEAQ. J gave up 0 bases and V 5 bases, and 9 bases lay outside the gene matches. The CDR3 region is CASSPTGQRMNTEAFF. Here the CDR3 DNA reads TGTGCCAGCAGCCCAACGGGACAGAGAATGAACACTGAAGCTTTCTTT.

The genes are TRBV2 and TRBJ2-1; 13 bases align to TRBD2. Germline V gene sequence: CDR1 SNHLY, CDR2 FYNNEI. V gave up 9 bases and J gave up 9 bases; unmatched junction bases: 8. This CDR3 contains 14 residues. DNA for the CDR3: TGTGCCAGTAAACTAGCGGGAGGGCATCGTGAGCAGTTCTTC. Protein: CASKLAGGHREQFF.

The chain uses TRBV4-1 and TRBJ2-5; a weak D match, TRBD2 (7 bases). Per the germline V gene, CDR1 is MGHRA and CDR2 is YSYEKL. The V end was cut by 6 bases, the J end by 5 bases, with 16 bases between. CDR3 length equals 14 residues. As DNA, the CDR3 is TGCGCCAGCAGTAGGGGGGGCTTTTTGGAGACCCAGTACTTC. Translation gives CASSRGGFLETQYF.

This chain uses TRBV10-2 with TRBJ2-3; TRBD2 might be the D (6 bases). In germline, CDR1 is WSHSY, CDR2 SAAADI. The CDR3 is 14 amino acids. V was shortened by 8 bases and J by 2 bases, with 14 bases between the two germline ends. CDR3 coding DNA: TGCGCCAGCGGCATTAGCGGAGCCACAGATACGCAGTATTTT. Its translation is CASGISGATDTQYF.

The chain uses TRBV30 and TRBJ2-5, with 9 bases aligning to TRBD2. The CDR3 loop spans 14 amino acids. V was pared by 0 bases and J by 5 bases, with 4 bases of the junction left unmatched. The germline V gene encodes CDR1 GTSNPN and CDR2 SVGIG (reference sequence). The CDR3 here is CAWSVGSGSETQYF. CDR3 nucleotides: TGTGCCTGGAGTGTGGGTAGCGGGAGCGAGACCCAGTACTTC.

This clone has just one count. The chain carries TRBV10-2 and TRBJ1-1; D is perhaps TRBD1 (5 bases). CDR3 length: 17 amino acids. V shed 2 bases and J shed 5 bases, with 21 bases lying between them. Germline V gene sequence: CDR1 WSHSY, CDR2 SAAADI. The CDR3 is CASSEARGAGVWTEAFF. CDR3 nucleotide sequence: TGCGCCAGCAGTGAGGCGAGGGGCGCGGGTGTTTGGACTGAAGCTTTCTTT.

The rearrangement uses TRBV18 and TRBJ1-5, with a possible D match to TRBD1 (5 bases). The length of the CDR3 is 15 residues. Between the trimmed V and J ends, which lost 5 bases and 5 bases, there was a span of 16 bases. CDR1 is KGHSH, CDR2 LQKENI, per germline. CDR3 sequence: CASSSAVPRDQPQHF. The CDR3 nucleotides are TGTGCCAGCTCATCCGCGGTCCCCAGGGATCAGCCCCAGCATTTT.

This clone showed up just once. The rearrangement uses TRBV28 and TRBJ2-7, with TRBD1 as a possible D gene (5 bases). Trimming left V 5 bases short and J 4 bases short, with 15 bases between. This CDR3 is 14 amino acids long. Germline V gene lookup returns CDR1 MDHEN and CDR2 SYDVKM. The CDR3 region has the DNA TGTGCCAGCAGTGTGACAGTGTATGGTTACGAGCAGTACTTC. Translated: CASSVTVYGYEQYF.

This chain uses TRBV30 with TRBJ2-7; possibly TRBD1 or TRBD2 for D (7 bases each). Trimming took 0 bases from V and 8 from J, leaving 17 bases between them. The germline V gene has CDR1 GTSNPN and CDR2 SVGIG (reference sequence). The CDR3 consists of 14 residues. The CDR3 DNA reads as TGTGCCTGGAGTGTGATGGGAGGGGGCATCAAGCAGTACTTC. Its protein product is CAWSVMGGGIKQYF.

This clone appeared once. V usage is TRBV19 and J usage is TRBJ1-5, with D possibly being TRBD1 (6 bases). Trimming removed 3 bases at V and 6 bases at J, with 12 bases between. Germline CDR1 reads LNHDA; CDR2 reads SQIVND (reference sequence). This CDR3 is built from 14 residues. CDR3 DNA sequence: TGTGCCAGTAGTATTGCAGGGGAAGCTCAGCCCCAGCATTTT. Protein product: CASSIAGEAQPQHF.

The chain is built from TRBV7-2 and TRBJ2-1; the D is unclear. This CDR3 has 14 residues. V gave up 5 bases and J gave up 8 bases, with 16 bases separating them. Germline-derived CDR1 and CDR2 are SGHTA and FQGNSA. CDR3 residues: CASSPFPSDHEQFF. The CDR3 DNA sequence: TGTGCCAGCAGCCCCTTCCCTAGTGACCATGAGCAGTTCTTC.

V is TRBV15 and J is TRBJ2-1; 9 nucleotides align to TRBD1. This CDR3 has 15 residues. The V gene end was trimmed by 3 bases and the J gene end by 9 bases; junction bases not matched to a gene: 9. Germline V gene data show CDR1 as LNHNV and CDR2 as YYDKDF (reference sequence). The CDR3 DNA reads as TGTGCCACCAGCAGGGAACGACAGGGGGGTGGTGAGCAGTTCTTC. Protein product: CATSRERQGGGEQFF.

The chain uses TRBV7-9 and TRBJ2-1; TRBD2 matches 9 bases. Germline CDR1 reads SEHNR; CDR2 reads FQNEAQ (reference sequence). Trimming removed 5 bases from V and 10 bases from J; junction bases left unmatched: 18. The CDR3 totals 17 residues. This chain's CDR3 is CASSPAPRREGLGEQFF. CDR3 sequence (DNA): TGTGCCAGCAGCCCCGCCCCCCGGCGGGAGGGCCTTGGAGAGCAGTTCTTC. The complete variable domain, with remaining parts taken from reference TRBV7-9 and TRBJ2-1, reads DTGVSQNPRHKITKRGQNVTFRCDPISEHNRLYWYRQTLGQGPEFLTYFQNEAQLEKSRLLSDRFSAERPKGSFSTLEIQRTEQGDSAMYLCASSPAPRREGLGEQFFGPGTRLTVL.

The chain is built from TRBV5-8 and TRBJ2-3, with D maybe TRBD2 (6 bases). The CDR3 contains 16 residues. Trimming stripped 7 bases from V and 0 bases from J, with 18 bases between. Germline assignment: CDR1 SGHTS and CDR2 YDEGEE. The CDR3 protein is CASGQTGLTSTDTQYF. The DNA for the CDR3 is TGTGCCAGCGGTCAAACGGGACTTACTAGCACAGATACGCAGTATTTT.

V gene TRBV9 combines with J gene TRBJ2-3; the match to TRBD1 covers 8 bases. This CDR3 is built from 15 residues. V shed 7 bases, J shed 1 base, and the junction held 8 bases outside the gene matches. Germline values: CDR1 SGDLS, CDR2 YYNGEE. DNA of the CDR3: TGTGCCAGCGGGGGGCAGGGGGCCGGCACAGATACGCAGTATTTT. It encodes CASGGQGAGTDTQYF.

This clone has a single count. This chain connects TRBV7-2 to TRBJ2-3; D is undetermined. V dropped 0 bases and J dropped 5 bases, with 15 bases sitting between them. The V gene's germline CDR1 is SGHTA and CDR2 FQGNSA. The CDR3 runs to 16 residues. The CDR3 DNA reads as TGTGCCAGCAGCTTAGCGTTCACCTTTAAATTAGATACGCAGTATTTT. It specifies CASSLAFTFKLDTQYF.

This chain joins TRBV11-2 and TRBJ2-5; tentative D call: TRBD2 (5 bases). CDR1 and CDR2 from the germline V gene are SGHAT and FQNNGV. Trimming took 8 bases from V and 2 from J, leaving 12 bases between them. The CDR3 extends over 13 amino acids. DNA of the CDR3: TGTGCCAGCGATTCGACTAATCAAGAGACCCAGTACTTC. Its protein product is CASDSTNQETQYF.

V usage is TRBV9 and J usage is TRBJ1-4, with D perhaps matching TRBD1 (5 bases). Germline loops: CDR1 SGDLS, CDR2 YYNGEE. The CDR3 has 15 residues. Deletions cut 0 bases from V and 8 bases from J, with 14 bases between. CDR3 in DNA: TGTGCCAGCAGCGTAGGAGGGGCGGTTGACGAAAAACTGTTTTTT. Its translation: CASSVGGAVDEKLFF.

The chain recombines TRBV21-1 with TRBJ1-5. TRBV21-1 is reported as a pseudogene. The CDR3 length is 14 residues. CDR3 loop: CASSKGGSNQPQHF. The CDR3 DNA reads TGTGCCAGCAGCAAAGGGGGAAGCAATCAGCCCCAGCATTTT.

This chain joins TRBV6-5 and TRBJ2-7; D remains unclear. Germline V gives CDR1 MNHEY, CDR2 SVGAGI. V lost 5 bases, J lost 2 bases, and 13 bases lay in between. The CDR3 has 14 residues. CDR3 residues: CASSPFGITYEQYF. In nucleotides, the CDR3 is TGTGCCAGCAGTCCCTTTGGCATCACCTACGAGCAGTACTTC.

This clone was recorded only once. This CDR3 is CASSKEKAGSKEETQYF. The CDR3 DNA is TGTGCCAGCAGCAAAGAGAAAGCAGGTTCAAAAGAAGAGACCCAGTACTTC. This chain connects TRBV21-1 to TRBJ2-5; the D call in the table, TRBD1, was not verified against the DNA. TRBV21-1 is shown as a pseudogene. There are 17 residues in the CDR3.